This T cell receptor (beta chain) was captured in a study of shared clonotypes between healthy human individuals. Each CD8 memory set brought CD45RO+ cells together with CCR7-negative CD45RA+ TemRA cells. Many counts were recorded for this clone. In the sorted-subset replicate PCRs, 200 ng DNA, 25,000 to 35,000 T cell genomes, was used. The method was immunoSEQ multiplex PCR; TCRdb's version includes in-frame clones alone and lacks a portion of them. The sample lists approximately 100,000 clones; about 67% were seen once. This CDR3 contains 15 residues. CDR1 and CDR2 from the germline V gene are LNHDA and SQIVND (reference sequence). The junction had 9 bases not matched to a gene; V was cut back by 7 bases and J by 2 bases.

Sequencing used memory CD8+ T cells sorted from blood. Subset meaning: CD45RO+ cells pooled with CCR7-negative TemRA cells. The V call is TRBV19, the J call TRBJ2-3; TRBD1 aligns across 7 bases. The TCR sequence derives from a woman between 25 and 40 years old in good health. This chain's CDR3 is CASTETGSYTDTQYF. CDR3 nucleotides: TGTGCCAGTACCGAGACAGGGAGCTACACAGATACGCAGTATTTT.